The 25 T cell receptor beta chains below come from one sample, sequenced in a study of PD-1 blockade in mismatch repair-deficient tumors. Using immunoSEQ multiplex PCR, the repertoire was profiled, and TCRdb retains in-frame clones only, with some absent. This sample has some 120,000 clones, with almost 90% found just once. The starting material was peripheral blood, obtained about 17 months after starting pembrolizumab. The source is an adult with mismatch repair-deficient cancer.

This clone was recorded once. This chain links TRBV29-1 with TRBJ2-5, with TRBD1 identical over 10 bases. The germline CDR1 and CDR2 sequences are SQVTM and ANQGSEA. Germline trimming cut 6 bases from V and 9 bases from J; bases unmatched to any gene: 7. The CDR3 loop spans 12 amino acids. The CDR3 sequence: CSVRQGAPPQYF. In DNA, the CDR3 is TGCAGCGTAAGACAGGGGGCCCCGCCCCAGTACTTC. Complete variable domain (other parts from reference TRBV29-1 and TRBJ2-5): SAVISQKPSRDICQRGTSLTIQCQVDSQVTMMFWYRQQPGQSLTLIATANQGSEATYESGFVIDKFPISRPNLTFSTLTVSNMSPEDSSIYLCSVRQGAPPQYFGPGTRLLVL.

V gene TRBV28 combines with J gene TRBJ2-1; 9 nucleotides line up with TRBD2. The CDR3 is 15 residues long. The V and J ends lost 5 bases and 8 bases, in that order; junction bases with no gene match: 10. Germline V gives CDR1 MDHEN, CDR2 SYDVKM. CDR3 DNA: TGTGCCAGCAGTGGCGGACTAGCGTTTGTCTATGAGCAGTTCTTC. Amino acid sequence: CASSGGLAFVYEQFF.

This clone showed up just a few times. The CDR3 DNA reads as TGCAGCGTTGAAGAATCGGGCGTTGAGCAGTTCTTC. Translation gives CSVEESGVEQFF. The genes are TRBV29-1 and TRBJ2-1; D unresolved. This CDR3 spans 12 amino acids. Germline assignment: CDR1 SQVTM and CDR2 ANQGSEA. V was cut by 0 bases and J by 9 bases, with 9 bases left in between.

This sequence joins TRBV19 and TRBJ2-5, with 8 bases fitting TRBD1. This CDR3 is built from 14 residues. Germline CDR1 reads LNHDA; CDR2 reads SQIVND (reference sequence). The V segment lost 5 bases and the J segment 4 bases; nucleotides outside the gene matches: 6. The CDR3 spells CASSPRGRGETQYF. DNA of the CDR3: TGTGCCAGTAGTCCCAGGGGGCGAGGAGAGACCCAGTACTTC.

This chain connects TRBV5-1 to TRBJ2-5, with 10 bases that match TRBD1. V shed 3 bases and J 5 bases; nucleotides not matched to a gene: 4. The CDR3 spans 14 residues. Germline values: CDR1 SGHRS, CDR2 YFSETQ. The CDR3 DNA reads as TGCGCCAGCAGCTCGGGACAGGGGCGGGAGACCCAGTACTTC. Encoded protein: CASSSGQGRETQYF.

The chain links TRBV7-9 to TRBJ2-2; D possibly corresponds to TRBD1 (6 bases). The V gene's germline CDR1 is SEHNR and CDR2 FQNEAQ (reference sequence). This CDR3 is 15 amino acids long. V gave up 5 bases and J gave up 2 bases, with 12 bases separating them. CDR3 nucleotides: TGTGCCAGCAGCCCAGGACAGACCAACACCGGGGAGCTGTTTTTT. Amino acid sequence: CASSPGQTNTGELFF.

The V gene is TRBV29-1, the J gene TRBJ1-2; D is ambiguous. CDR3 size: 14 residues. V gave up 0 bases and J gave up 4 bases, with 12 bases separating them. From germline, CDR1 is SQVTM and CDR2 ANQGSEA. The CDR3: CSVEDNLRVYGYTF. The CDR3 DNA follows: TGCAGCGTTGAAGATAATTTAAGGGTCTATGGCTACACCTTC.

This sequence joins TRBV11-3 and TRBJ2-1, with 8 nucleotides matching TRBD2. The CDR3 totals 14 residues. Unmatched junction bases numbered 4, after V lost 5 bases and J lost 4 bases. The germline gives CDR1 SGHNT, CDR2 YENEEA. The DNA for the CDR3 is TGTGCCAGCAGCCCTAGCGGGTATTACAATGAGCAGTTCTTC. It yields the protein CASSPSGYYNEQFF.

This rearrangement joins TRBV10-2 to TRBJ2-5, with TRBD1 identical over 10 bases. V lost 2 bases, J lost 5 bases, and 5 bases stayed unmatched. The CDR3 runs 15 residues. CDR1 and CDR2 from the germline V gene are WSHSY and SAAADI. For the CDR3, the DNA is TGCGCCAGCAGTGAGGCGACAGGGGGCAGCGAGACCCAGTACTTC. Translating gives CASSEATGGSETQYF.

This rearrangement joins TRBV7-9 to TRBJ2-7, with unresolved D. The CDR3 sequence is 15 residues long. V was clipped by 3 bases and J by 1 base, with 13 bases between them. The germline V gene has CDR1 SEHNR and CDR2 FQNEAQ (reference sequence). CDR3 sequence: CASSFLPGQSYEQYF. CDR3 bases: TGTGCCAGCAGCTTTCTTCCGGGCCAGTCCTACGAGCAGTACTTC.

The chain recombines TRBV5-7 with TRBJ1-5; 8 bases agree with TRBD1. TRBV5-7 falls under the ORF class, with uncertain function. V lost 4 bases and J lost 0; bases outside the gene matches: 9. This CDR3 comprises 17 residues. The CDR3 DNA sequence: TGTGCCAGCAGCCTATCCGGGACAGGTTATAGCAATCAGCCCCAGCATTTT. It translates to CASSLSGTGYSNQPQHF.

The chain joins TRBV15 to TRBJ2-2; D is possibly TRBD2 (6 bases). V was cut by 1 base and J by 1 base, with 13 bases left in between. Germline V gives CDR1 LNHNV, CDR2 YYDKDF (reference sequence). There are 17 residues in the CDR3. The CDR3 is CATSRAHIGGNTGELFF. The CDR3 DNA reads TGTGCCACCAGCAGAGCCCATATCGGGGGGAACACCGGGGAGCTGTTTTTT.

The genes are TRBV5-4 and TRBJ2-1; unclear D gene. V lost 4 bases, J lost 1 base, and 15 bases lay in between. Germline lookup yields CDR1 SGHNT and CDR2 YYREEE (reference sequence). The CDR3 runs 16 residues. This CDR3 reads CASSPIIGRSYNEQFF. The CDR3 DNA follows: TGTGCCAGCAGCCCAATCATAGGCAGGTCCTACAATGAGCAGTTCTTC.

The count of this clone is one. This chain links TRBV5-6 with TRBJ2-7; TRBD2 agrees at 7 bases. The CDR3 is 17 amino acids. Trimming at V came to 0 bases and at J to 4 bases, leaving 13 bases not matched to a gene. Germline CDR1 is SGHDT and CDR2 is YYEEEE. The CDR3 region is CASSLGSAGALLYEQYF. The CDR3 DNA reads TGTGCCAGCAGCTTGGGGAGTGCGGGAGCCCTTCTATACGAGCAGTACTTC.

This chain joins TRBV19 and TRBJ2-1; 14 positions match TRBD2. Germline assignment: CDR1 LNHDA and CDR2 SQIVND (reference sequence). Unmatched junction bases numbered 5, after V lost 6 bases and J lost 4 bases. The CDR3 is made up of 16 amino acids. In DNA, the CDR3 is TGTGCCAGTAGCACCGGACTAGCGGGAGGTTACAATGAGCAGTTCTTC. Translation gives CASSTGLAGGYNEQFF.

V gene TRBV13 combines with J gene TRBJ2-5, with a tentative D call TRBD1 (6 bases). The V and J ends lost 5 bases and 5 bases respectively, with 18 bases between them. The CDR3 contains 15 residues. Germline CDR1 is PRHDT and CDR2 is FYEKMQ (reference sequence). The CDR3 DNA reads TGTGCCAGCAGCGCTATAGGGCAGGGGTTGGAGACCCAGTACTTC. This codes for CASSAIGQGLETQYF.

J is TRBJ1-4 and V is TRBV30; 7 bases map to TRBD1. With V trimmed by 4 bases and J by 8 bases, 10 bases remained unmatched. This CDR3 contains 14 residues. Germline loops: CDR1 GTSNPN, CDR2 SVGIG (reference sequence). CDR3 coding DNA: TGTGCCTGGAACAACGCGGACAGGATGGAAAAACTGTTTTTT. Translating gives CAWNNADRMEKLFF.

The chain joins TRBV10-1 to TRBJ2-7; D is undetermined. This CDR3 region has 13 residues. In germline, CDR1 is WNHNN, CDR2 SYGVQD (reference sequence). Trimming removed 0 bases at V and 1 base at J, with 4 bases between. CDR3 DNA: TGCGCCAGCAGTGAGTCTCAGTCCTACGAGCAGTACTTC. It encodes CASSESQSYEQYF.

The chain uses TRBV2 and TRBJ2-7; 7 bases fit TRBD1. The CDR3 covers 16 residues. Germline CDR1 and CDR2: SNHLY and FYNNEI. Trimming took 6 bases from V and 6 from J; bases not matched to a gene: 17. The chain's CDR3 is CASRLGQANKASEQYF. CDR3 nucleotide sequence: TGTGCCAGCAGACTTGGACAGGCGAATAAAGCGTCCGAGCAGTACTTC.

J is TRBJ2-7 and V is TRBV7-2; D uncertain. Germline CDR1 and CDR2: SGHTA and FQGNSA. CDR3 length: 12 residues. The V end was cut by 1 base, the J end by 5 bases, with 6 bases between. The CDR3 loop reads CASSLGQNEQYF. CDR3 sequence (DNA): TGTGCCAGCAGCTTAGGCCAAAACGAGCAGTACTTC.

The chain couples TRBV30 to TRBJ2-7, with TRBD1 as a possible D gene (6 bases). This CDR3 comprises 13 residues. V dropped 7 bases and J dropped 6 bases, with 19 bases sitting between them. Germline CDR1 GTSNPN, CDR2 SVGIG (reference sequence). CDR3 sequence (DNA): TGTGCCTCCACCGGGACAAGCCCGCCCGAGCAGTACTTC. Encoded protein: CASTGTSPPEQYF.

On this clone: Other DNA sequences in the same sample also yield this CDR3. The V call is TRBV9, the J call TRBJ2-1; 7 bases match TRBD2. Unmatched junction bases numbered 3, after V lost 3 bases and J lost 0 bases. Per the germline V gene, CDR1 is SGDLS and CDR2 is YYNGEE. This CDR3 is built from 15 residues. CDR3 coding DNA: TGTGCCAGCAGCGGGGAGGGAGGCTCCTACAATGAGCAGTTCTTC. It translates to CASSGEGGSYNEQFF.

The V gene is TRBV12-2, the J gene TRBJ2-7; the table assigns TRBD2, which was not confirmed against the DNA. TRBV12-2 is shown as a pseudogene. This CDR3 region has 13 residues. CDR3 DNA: TGTGCAAGTCGCTTAGCGAACGGCTACGAGCAGTACTTC. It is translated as CASRLANGYEQYF.

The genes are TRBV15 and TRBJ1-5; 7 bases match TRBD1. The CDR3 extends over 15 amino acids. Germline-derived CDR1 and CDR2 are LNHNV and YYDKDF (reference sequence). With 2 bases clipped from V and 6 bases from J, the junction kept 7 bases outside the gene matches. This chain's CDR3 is CATSRPTGRVQPQHF. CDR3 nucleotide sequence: TGTGCCACCAGCAGACCGACAGGGAGGGTTCAGCCCCAGCATTTT.

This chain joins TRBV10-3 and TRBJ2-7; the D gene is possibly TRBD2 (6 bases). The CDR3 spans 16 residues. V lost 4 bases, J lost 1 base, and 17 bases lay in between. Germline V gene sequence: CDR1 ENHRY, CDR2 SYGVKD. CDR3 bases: TGTGCCATCAGTGCCGGGGGAGGCCAGTCGTCCTACGAGCAGTACTTC. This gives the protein CAISAGGGQSSYEQYF.